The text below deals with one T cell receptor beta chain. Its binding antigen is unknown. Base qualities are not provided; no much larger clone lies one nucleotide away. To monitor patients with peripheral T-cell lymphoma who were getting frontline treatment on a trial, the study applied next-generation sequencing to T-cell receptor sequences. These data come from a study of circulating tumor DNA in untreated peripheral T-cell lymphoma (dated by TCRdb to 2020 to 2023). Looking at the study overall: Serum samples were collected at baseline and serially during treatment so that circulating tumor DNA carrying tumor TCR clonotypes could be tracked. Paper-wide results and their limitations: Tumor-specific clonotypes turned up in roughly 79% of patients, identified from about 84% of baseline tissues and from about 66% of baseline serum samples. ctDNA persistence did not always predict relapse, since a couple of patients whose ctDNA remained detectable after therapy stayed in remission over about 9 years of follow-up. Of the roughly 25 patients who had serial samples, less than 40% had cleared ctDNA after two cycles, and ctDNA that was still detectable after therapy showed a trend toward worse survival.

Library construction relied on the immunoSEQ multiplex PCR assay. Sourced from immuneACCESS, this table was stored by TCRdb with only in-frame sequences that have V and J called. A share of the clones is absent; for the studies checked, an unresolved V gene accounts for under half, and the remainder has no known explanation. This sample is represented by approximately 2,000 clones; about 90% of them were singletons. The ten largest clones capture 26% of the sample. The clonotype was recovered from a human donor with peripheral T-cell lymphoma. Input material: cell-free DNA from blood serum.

The CDR3 protein is CASSWGDSPLHF. The DNA reads TGTGCCAGCAGTTGGGGGGATTCACCCCTCCACTTT. The rearrangement combines TRBV6-6 with TRBJ1-6; a tentative D match to TRBD1 spans 5 bases. Looking up the germline V gene (reference sequence) yields CDR1 MNHNY and CDR2 SVGAGI. V drops 4 bases and J drops 8 bases, leaving 6 bases in between. The CDR3 runs 12 amino acids, cysteine and phenylalanine included. CDR3 DNA is the only sequence kept; it has 36 bases, read in frame from the first base.